Listed below are T cell receptor beta chains from one sample, sequenced in a study of CD8+ T cells in alopecia areata. Profiled with immunoSEQ multiplex PCR; TCRdb holds only in-frame clones, not every one. This table holds approximately 40,000 clones, less than 55% found once. The sequencing sample was made of CD4+ Tregs sorted from blood. The receptors come from a human donor with alopecia areata. Each CDR3 is given with its conserved first and last residue. A D gene is named only where the DNA matches it firmly. Not all rows give a size; the values are once, few, many and, for expanded clones, a class.

v_call: TRBV5-1; clone_size: .; j_call: TRBJ2-5; d_call: TRBD2; cdr3_nt: TGCGCCAGCGTCCGGGGAGGGGCGCAAGAGACCCAGTACTTC; cdr3_aa: CASVRGGAQETQYF
v_call: TRBV30; clone_size: .; j_call: TRBJ1-5; d_call: .; cdr3_nt: TGTGCCTGGAGTGTACAGAGTCAAAATCAGCCCCAGCATTTT; cdr3_aa: CAWSVQSQNQPQHF
v_call: TRBV7-3; clone_size: .; j_call: TRBJ2-7; d_call: .; cdr3_nt: TGTGCCAGCAGCTTAAGGAGGGGGTACGAGCAGTACTTC; cdr3_aa: CASSLRRGYEQYF
v_call: TRBV10-3; clone_size: .; j_call: TRBJ1-5; d_call: .; cdr3_nt: TGTGCCTCCAGGGAGGGACATAGCAATCAGCCCCAGCATTTT; cdr3_aa: CASREGHSNQPQHF
v_call: TRBV19; clone_size: .; j_call: TRBJ1-4; d_call: .; cdr3_nt: TGTGCCAGTTCTACAGGTGCCAGTGAGGATGAAAAACTGTTTTTT; cdr3_aa: CASSTGASEDEKLFF
v_call: TRBV28; clone_size: .; j_call: TRBJ1-1; d_call: .; cdr3_nt: TGTGCCAGCAGTCTCCTGGGGGAAGCTTTCTTT; cdr3_aa: CASSLLGEAFF
v_call: TRBV28; clone_size: .; j_call: TRBJ2-3; d_call: .; cdr3_nt: TGTGCCAGCACCCGATGGTCCCAGATCAGAGCCACAGATACGCAGTATTTT; cdr3_aa: CASTRWSQIRATDTQYF
v_call: TRBV19; clone_size: .; j_call: TRBJ2-1; d_call: .; cdr3_nt: TGTGCCAGTAGTATAAAAGGGGGTTCCTACAATGAGCAGTTCTTC; cdr3_aa: CASSIKGGSYNEQFF
v_call: TRBV19; clone_size: .; j_call: TRBJ1-5; d_call: .; cdr3_nt: TGTGCCAGTAGTGTCGACAGGCTAGGGCAGCCCCAGCATTTT; cdr3_aa: CASSVDRLGQPQHF
v_call: TRBV6-1; clone_size: .; j_call: TRBJ2-7; d_call: TRBD1; cdr3_nt: TGTGCCATCCGGGACAGATTCACCTACGAGCAGTACTTC; cdr3_aa: CAIRDRFTYEQYF
v_call: TRBV5-1; clone_size: .; j_call: TRBJ1-1; d_call: TRBD1; cdr3_nt: TGCGCCAGCAGCCACGGACAGGGGGTTGCAAACACTGAAGCTTTCTTT; cdr3_aa: CASSHGQGVANTEAFF
v_call: TRBV4-1; clone_size: .; j_call: TRBJ2-2; d_call: .; cdr3_nt: TGCGCCAGCAGCTATGGTAACAGGGTTGGCGGGGAGCTGTTTTTT; cdr3_aa: CASSYGNRVGGELFF
v_call: TRBV14; clone_size: few; j_call: TRBJ2-1; d_call: .; cdr3_nt: TGTGCCAGCAGCCAAGGGAGGGGCCCCTACAATGAGCAGTTCTTC; cdr3_aa: CASSQGRGPYNEQFF
v_call: TRBV30; clone_size: .; j_call: TRBJ2-1; d_call: .; cdr3_nt: TGTGCCTGGAGGGCAAATTACAATGAGCAGTTCTTC; cdr3_aa: CAWRANYNEQFF
v_call: TRBV5-1; clone_size: few; j_call: TRBJ2-3; d_call: .; cdr3_nt: TGCGCCAGCAGCCCGGTTTACGCGCAGTATTTT; cdr3_aa: CASSPVYAQYF
v_call: TRBV23-1; clone_size: few; j_call: TRBJ2-7; d_call: .; cdr3_nt: TGCGCCAGCAGCCCAAACAAGTCCTACGAGCAGTACTTC; cdr3_aa: CASSPNKSYEQYF
v_call: TRBV6-5; clone_size: .; j_call: TRBJ1-1; d_call: .; cdr3_nt: TGTGCCAGCAGTTACTCCTTCCGAGCTGAAGCTTTCTTT; cdr3_aa: CASSYSFRAEAFF
v_call: TRBV7-7; clone_size: .; j_call: TRBJ2-5; d_call: .; cdr3_nt: TGTGCCAGCAGCTCGCCGGGCAGTATCCGGGCCCAGTACTTC; cdr3_aa: CASSSPGSIRAQYF
v_call: TRBV7-2; clone_size: .; j_call: TRBJ2-7; d_call: TRBD1; cdr3_nt: TGTGCCAGCAGCTTAAGGGACAGATGGGGGTACGAGCAGTACTTC; cdr3_aa: CASSLRDRWGYEQYF
v_call: TRBV6-6; clone_size: .; j_call: TRBJ1-1; d_call: TRBD1; cdr3_nt: TGTGCCAGCAGCGCCATGACAGGGACTGAAGCTTTCTTT; cdr3_aa: CASSAMTGTEAFF
v_call: TRBV5-1; clone_size: few; j_call: TRBJ2-2; d_call: .; cdr3_nt: TGCGCCAGCAGCTTGGAATTCAGTGGAACCGGGGAGCTGTTTTTT; cdr3_aa: CASSLEFSGTGELFF
v_call: TRBV18; clone_size: few; j_call: TRBJ2-7; d_call: TRBD2; cdr3_nt: TGTGCCAGCTCACCACCGAATAGCGGGAGTGACGAGCAGTACTTC; cdr3_aa: CASSPPNSGSDEQYF
v_call: TRBV29-1; clone_size: .; j_call: TRBJ2-5; d_call: .; cdr3_nt: TGCAGCTCAACCGACCAGCAGCTCCAAGAGACCCAGTACTTC; cdr3_aa: CSSTDQQLQETQYF
v_call: TRBV7-2; clone_size: .; j_call: TRBJ1-5; d_call: .; cdr3_nt: TGTGCCAGCAGCTTAGCAGGGCCTCGTGGGAGGCCCCAGCATTTT; cdr3_aa: CASSLAGPRGRPQHF
v_call: TRBV4-3; clone_size: .; j_call: TRBJ2-7; d_call: .; cdr3_nt: TGCGCCAGCAGCCAAGGACTCGGGGACCCCTACGAGCAGTACTTC; cdr3_aa: CASSQGLGDPYEQYF
v_call: TRBV4-2; clone_size: .; j_call: TRBJ1-2; d_call: TRBD1; cdr3_nt: TGTGCCAGCAGCCATGTTGCCTCCAGGGGGCAGGTGGGCTACACCTTC; cdr3_aa: CASSHVASRGQVGYTF
v_call: TRBV18; clone_size: .; j_call: TRBJ1-2; d_call: .; cdr3_nt: TGTGCCAGCTCACCACTAGTCAGTACTAACTATGGCTACACCTTC; cdr3_aa: CASSPLVSTNYGYTF
v_call: TRBV28; clone_size: medium-sized; j_call: TRBJ2-7; d_call: .; cdr3_nt: TGTGCCAGCGCGCGAACGGGGATGAGGTACTTC; cdr3_aa: CASARTGMRYF
v_call: TRBV6-6; clone_size: .; j_call: TRBJ2-7; d_call: .; cdr3_nt: TGTGCCAGCAGTTTCCACAGGGTGGCAGGCGAGCAGTACTTC; cdr3_aa: CASSFHRVAGEQYF
v_call: TRBV2; clone_size: few; j_call: TRBJ2-7; d_call: .; cdr3_nt: TGTGCCAGCATGGAAAGGGTTCCCCCCTACGAGCAGTACTTC; cdr3_aa: CASMERVPPYEQYF
v_call: TRBV7-9; clone_size: .; j_call: TRBJ2-5; d_call: .; cdr3_nt: TGTGCCAGCAGCATCCAAGAGACCCAGTACTTC; cdr3_aa: CASSIQETQYF
v_call: TRBV19; clone_size: few; j_call: TRBJ2-2; d_call: .; cdr3_nt: TGTGCCAGTAGTATTCGAGAGGGGACGAACACCGGGGAGCTGTTTTTT; cdr3_aa: CASSIREGTNTGELFF
v_call: TRBV6-6; clone_size: .; j_call: TRBJ2-3; d_call: TRBD1; cdr3_nt: TGTGCCAGCAGCCACCGGGGACAGGGGTATCCAGATACGCAGTATTTT; cdr3_aa: CASSHRGQGYPDTQYF
v_call: TRBV11-2; clone_size: .; j_call: TRBJ2-1; d_call: .; cdr3_nt: TGTGCCAGCAGCTTAGTAGGGGTGGCTTACAATGAGCAGTTCTTC; cdr3_aa: CASSLVGVAYNEQFF
v_call: TRBV19; clone_size: .; j_call: TRBJ2-7; d_call: TRBD2; cdr3_nt: TGTGCCAGTAGTAGCGGGAGGCCTCCCCACGAGCAGTACTTC; cdr3_aa: CASSSGRPPHEQYF
v_call: TRBV23-1; clone_size: few; j_call: TRBJ1-2; d_call: .; cdr3_nt: TGCGCCAGCAGTGATGACAGCTTGTTCTGTGGCTACACCTTC; cdr3_aa: CASSDDSLFCGYTF
v_call: TRBV6-6; clone_size: once; j_call: TRBJ1-2; d_call: .; cdr3_nt: TGTGCCAGCAGTGCCGGGGGGGCGCTCGGCTATGGCTACACCTTC; cdr3_aa: CASSAGGALGYGYTF
v_call: TRBV30; clone_size: few; j_call: TRBJ2-7; d_call: .; cdr3_nt: TGTGCCTGGAGAGGCAGCCCCTACGAGCAGTACTTC; cdr3_aa: CAWRGSPYEQYF
v_call: TRBV5-1; clone_size: .; j_call: TRBJ2-7; d_call: .; cdr3_nt: TGCGCCAGCAGCCCCGAACCAGGGGTCCACGAGCAGTACTTC; cdr3_aa: CASSPEPGVHEQYF